These T cell receptor beta chains were read from a single sample in a study of blood T cell repertoires in COVID-19. Produced via immunoSEQ multiplex PCR; TCRdb's table is partial and in-frame only. This sample has 50,000 to 60,000 clones, with about 89% found just once. Specimen: peripheral blood. These receptors all come from a human donor in a cohort sampled during active COVID-19. CDR3s include the opening cysteine and the closing phenylalanine or tryptophan. D genes are given only for firm matches. Size is stated for part of the rows, as once, few or many counts, or as a class when the clone is expanded.

J gene: TRBJ2-2
D gene: TRBD2
CDR3 length: 14
V gene: TRBV15
clone size: .
CDR3 protein: CATRGTSNTGELFF
CDR3 DNA: TGTGCCACCAGGGGGACTAGCAACACCGGGGAGCTGTTTTTT

J gene: TRBJ1-1
D gene: .
CDR3 length: 15
V gene: TRBV28
clone size: .
CDR3 protein: CASSLPTVMNTEAFF
CDR3 DNA: TGTGCCAGCAGTTTGCCGACAGTTATGAACACTGAAGCTTTCTTT

J gene: TRBJ1-6
D gene: .
CDR3 length: 15
V gene: TRBV7-3
clone size: once
CDR3 protein: CASSLSAGSNSPLHF
CDR3 DNA: TGTGCCAGCAGCTTATCCGCAGGGTCAAATTCACCCCTCCACTTT

J gene: TRBJ2-1
D gene: TRBD2
CDR3 length: 15
V gene: TRBV3-1/TRBV3-2
clone size: .
CDR3 protein: CASSPGLVTVNEQFF
CDR3 DNA: TGTGCCAGCAGCCCGGGACTAGTAACTGTGAATGAGCAGTTCTTC

J gene: TRBJ1-1
D gene: .
CDR3 length: 15
V gene: TRBV3-1/TRBV3-2
clone size: once
CDR3 protein: CASSQDSRGGTEAFF
CDR3 DNA: TGTGCCAGCAGCCAAGATTCGAGGGGGGGCACTGAAGCTTTCTTT

J gene: TRBJ1-5
D gene: .
CDR3 length: 14
V gene: TRBV27
clone size: few
CDR3 protein: CASSRSGGNQPQHF
CDR3 DNA: TGTGCCAGCAGCCGGTCCGGGGGCAATCAGCCCCAGCATTTT

J gene: TRBJ1-1
D gene: TRBD1
CDR3 length: 14
V gene: TRBV19
clone size: .
CDR3 protein: CASSPQGWHTEAFF
CDR3 DNA: TGTGCCAGTAGTCCACAGGGGTGGCACACTGAAGCTTTCTTT

J gene: TRBJ2-3
D gene: TRBD2
CDR3 length: 15
V gene: TRBV5-1
clone size: .
CDR3 protein: CASSRTSGGEDTQYF
CDR3 DNA: TGCGCCAGCAGTAGAACTAGCGGGGGGGAGGATACGCAGTATTTT

J gene: TRBJ2-3
D gene: TRBD1
CDR3 length: 15
V gene: TRBV5-8
clone size: .
CDR3 protein: CASSPGQLGTDTQYF
CDR3 DNA: TGTGCCAGCAGCCCGGGACAGTTAGGGACAGATACGCAGTATTTT

J gene: TRBJ2-1
D gene: .
CDR3 length: 15
V gene: TRBV27
clone size: .
CDR3 protein: CASSSPALNYNEQFF
CDR3 DNA: TGTGCCAGCTCTTCCCCAGCGCTCAACTACAATGAGCAGTTCTTC

J gene: TRBJ2-1
D gene: TRBD2
CDR3 length: 13
V gene: TRBV20-1
clone size: once
CDR3 protein: CSASSGRPNEQFF
CDR3 DNA: TGCAGTGCTAGTAGCGGGAGGCCGAATGAGCAGTTCTTC

J gene: TRBJ2-3
D gene: TRBD1
CDR3 length: 13
V gene: TRBV11-3
clone size: .
CDR3 protein: CASSSETGDTQYF
CDR3 DNA: TGTGCCAGCAGCTCTGAGACAGGGGATACGCAGTATTTT

J gene: TRBJ2-1
D gene: .
CDR3 length: 14
V gene: TRBV18
clone size: .
CDR3 protein: CASSLSGERNEQFF
CDR3 DNA: TGTGCCAGCTCCCTATCCGGGGAGCGCAATGAGCAGTTCTTC

J gene: TRBJ1-4
D gene: TRBD1
CDR3 length: 16
V gene: TRBV6-1
clone size: .
CDR3 protein: CASSAKTRGQREKLFF
CDR3 DNA: TGTGCCAGCAGTGCCAAGACGAGGGGGCAGAGGGAAAAACTGTTTTTT

J gene: TRBJ2-1
D gene: TRBD2
CDR3 length: 15
V gene: TRBV10-3
clone size: .
CDR3 protein: CAIRGDGRDYGEQFF
CDR3 DNA: TGTGCCATCAGAGGTGATGGCAGGGACTACGGTGAGCAGTTCTTC

J gene: TRBJ1-3
D gene: .
CDR3 length: 16
V gene: TRBV5-4
clone size: .
CDR3 protein: CASSFPGGHSGNTIYF
CDR3 DNA: TGTGCCAGCAGCTTTCCCGGCGGCCACTCTGGAAACACCATATATTTT

J gene: TRBJ1-1
D gene: TRBD1
CDR3 length: 15
V gene: TRBV4-1
clone size: few
CDR3 protein: CASSLADREETEAFF
CDR3 DNA: TGCGCCAGCAGCCTCGCGGACAGGGAGGAGACTGAAGCTTTCTTT

J gene: TRBJ2-2
D gene: .
CDR3 length: 15
V gene: TRBV5-1
clone size: .
CDR3 protein: CASSSASGLVGELFF
CDR3 DNA: TGCGCCAGCAGCTCGGCGTCAGGGCTAGTCGGGGAGCTGTTTTTT

J gene: TRBJ1-4
D gene: .
CDR3 length: 15
V gene: TRBV18
clone size: .
CDR3 protein: CASSPDFATNEKLFF
CDR3 DNA: TGTGCCAGCTCGCCCGACTTTGCAACTAATGAAAAACTGTTTTTT

J gene: TRBJ2-1
D gene: .
CDR3 length: 15
V gene: TRBV7-9
clone size: few
CDR3 protein: CASSLVFGSRHEQFF
CDR3 DNA: TGTGCCAGCAGCTTAGTCTTTGGCTCTAGGCATGAGCAGTTCTTC

J gene: TRBJ2-1
D gene: TRBD2
CDR3 length: 17
V gene: TRBV6-2/TRBV6-3
clone size: .
CDR3 protein: CASSLPRGAGGPNEQFF
CDR3 DNA: TGTGCCAGCAGTCTTCCCCGGGGAGCGGGAGGGCCAAATGAGCAGTTCTTC

J gene: TRBJ1-2
D gene: .
CDR3 length: 15
V gene: TRBV11-2
clone size: .
CDR3 protein: CASSPRAQRDYGYTF
CDR3 DNA: TGTGCCAGCAGCCCCAGGGCTCAGCGTGACTATGGCTACACCTTC

J gene: TRBJ1-6
D gene: .
CDR3 length: 15
V gene: TRBV9
clone size: .
CDR3 protein: CASSFGEDNNSPLHF
CDR3 DNA: TGTGCCAGCAGCTTCGGAGAAGATAATAATTCACCCCTCCACTTT

J gene: TRBJ2-1
D gene: TRBD2
CDR3 length: 14
V gene: TRBV5-1
clone size: .
CDR3 protein: CASSLAGSYNEQFF
CDR3 DNA: TGCGCCAGCAGCCTAGCGGGGTCTTACAATGAGCAGTTCTTC

J gene: TRBJ2-5
D gene: TRBD2
CDR3 length: 15
V gene: TRBV5-1
clone size: .
CDR3 protein: CASSMTSGGGETQYF
CDR3 DNA: TGCGCCAGCAGCATGACTAGCGGGGGGGGAGAGACCCAGTACTTC

J gene: TRBJ1-1
D gene: .
CDR3 length: 15
V gene: TRBV15
clone size: .
CDR3 protein: CATSRKTGVNTEAFF
CDR3 DNA: TGTGCCACTAGTCGAAAGACGGGAGTGAACACTGAAGCTTTCTTT

J gene: TRBJ2-1
D gene: TRBD2
CDR3 length: 16
V gene: TRBV5-6
clone size: .
CDR3 protein: CASSFRTSGGAREQFF
CDR3 DNA: TGTGCCAGCAGCTTCCGGACTAGCGGGGGTGCCAGGGAGCAGTTCTTC

J gene: TRBJ2-5
D gene: TRBD1
CDR3 length: 16
V gene: TRBV18
clone size: once
CDR3 protein: CASSPLAAGGEKTQYF
CDR3 DNA: TGTGCCAGCTCACCATTGGCGGCAGGGGGCGAGAAGACCCAGTACTTC

J gene: TRBJ2-3
D gene: TRBD1
CDR3 length: 15
V gene: TRBV7-2
clone size: .
CDR3 protein: CASRADRGMKDTQYF
CDR3 DNA: TGTGCCAGCAGAGCGGACAGGGGGATGAAAGATACGCAGTATTTT

J gene: TRBJ1-1
D gene: .
CDR3 length: 13
V gene: TRBV20-1
clone size: .
CDR3 protein: CSASLGRDTEAFF
CDR3 DNA: TGCAGTGCTAGTTTGGGGCGAGACACTGAAGCTTTCTTT

J gene: TRBJ1-2
D gene: .
CDR3 length: 19
V gene: TRBV27
clone size: .
CDR3 protein: CASSLNGFGGGPDGYGYTF
CDR3 DNA: TGTGCCAGCAGTCTCAATGGGTTCGGGGGAGGGCCGGACGGCTATGGCTACACCTTC

J gene: TRBJ2-5
D gene: TRBD2
CDR3 length: 14
V gene: TRBV3-1/TRBV3-2
clone size: .
CDR3 protein: CASRLSGSPETQYF
CDR3 DNA: TGTGCCAGCAGACTCAGCGGGAGTCCGGAGACCCAGTACTTC

J gene: TRBJ2-5
D gene: TRBD2
CDR3 length: 17
V gene: TRBV6-2/TRBV6-3
clone size: .
CDR3 protein: CASSYASGSTSGETQYF
CDR3 DNA: TGTGCCAGCAGTTACGCTAGCGGGAGCACCTCGGGAGAGACCCAGTACTTC

J gene: TRBJ2-3
D gene: .
CDR3 length: 14
V gene: TRBV9
clone size: .
CDR3 protein: CASSGRGAQDTQYF
CDR3 DNA: TGTGCCAGCAGCGGACGGGGGGCCCAAGATACGCAGTATTTT

J gene: TRBJ2-6
D gene: .
CDR3 length: 20
V gene: TRBV21-1
clone size: .
CDR3 protein: CASSPRGTRDYICRANVLTF
CDR3 DNA: .